Listed below are T cell receptor beta chains from one sample, sequenced in a study of blood T cell repertoires in COVID-19. The repertoire was sequenced with immunoSEQ multiplex PCR; TCRdb's copy has only in-frame clones and lacks some. The sample includes about 400,000 clones, roughly 86% of them seen just once. Sequenced input: PBMCs or T cells enriched from blood (not recorded which). These receptors originate from a woman in her 40s with acute COVID-19. Each CDR3 is given with its conserved first and last residue. The D gene is left open where the match is weak. Rows give clone size only sometimes, using once, few, many, or a class for an expanded clone.

V: TRBV7-9; size: NA; J: TRBJ1-6; D: TRBD1; CDR3: CASSEGTGVLHF; DNA: TGTGCCAGCAGCGAAGGGACAGGTGTCCTCCACTTT
V: TRBV29-1; size: NA; J: TRBJ2-7; D: TRBD1; CDR3: CSVGDRAYEQYF; DNA: TGCAGCGTTGGGGACAGGGCCTACGAGCAGTACTTC
V: TRBV3-1/TRBV3-2; size: once; J: TRBJ2-5; D: NA; CDR3: CASSHRGSVETQYF; DNA: TGTGCCAGCAGCCATAGGGGTAGTGTGGAGACCCAGTACTTC
V: TRBV7-9; size: few; J: TRBJ2-6; D: TRBD1; CDR3: CASSLSQGEIGGANVLTF; DNA: TGTGCCAGCAGCTTATCACAGGGGGAGATTGGTGGGGCCAACGTCCTGACTTTC
V: TRBV5-5; size: NA; J: TRBJ1-6; D: TRBD1; CDR3: CASRSDRGPNYNSPLHF; DNA: TGTGCCAGCCGCAGCGACAGGGGGCCAAATTATAATTCACCCCTCCACTTT
V: TRBV5-5; size: NA; J: TRBJ2-7; D: NA; CDR3: CASSPSLYEQYF; DNA: TGTGCCAGCAGCCCTTCCCTATACGAGCAGTACTTC
V: TRBV7-9; size: NA; J: TRBJ1-6; D: NA; CDR3: CASSLGVEAVSYNSPLHF; DNA: TGTGCCAGCAGCTTAGGGGTAGAGGCTGTCTCCTATAATTCACCCCTCCACTTT
V: TRBV6-5; size: NA; J: TRBJ1-4; D: NA; CDR3: CASSDRDGGGKLFF; DNA: TGTGCCAGCAGCGACCGGGACGGGGGGGGAAAACTGTTTTTT
V: TRBV2; size: few; J: TRBJ1-2; D: TRBD1; CDR3: CASTGDRINYGYTF; DNA: TGTGCCAGCACGGGGGACAGGATAAACTATGGCTACACCTTC
V: TRBV5-4; size: NA; J: TRBJ2-5; D: TRBD1; CDR3: CASSSNRGPRETQYF; DNA: TGTGCCAGCAGCAGCAACAGGGGGCCAAGGGAGACCCAGTACTTC
V: TRBV4-2; size: NA; J: TRBJ1-2; D: NA; CDR3: CASSQDLGGDYGYTF; DNA: TGTGCCAGCAGCCAAGATCTCGGGGGGGACTATGGCTACACCTTC
V: TRBV25-1; size: NA; J: TRBJ1-1; D: TRBD1; CDR3: CASIGDSGSYTEAFF; DNA: TGTGCCAGCATAGGGGACAGCGGTTCGTACACTGAAGCTTTCTTT
V: TRBV19; size: NA; J: TRBJ2-7; D: TRBD1; CDR3: CASSISGQGWYEQYF; DNA: TGTGCCAGTAGTATTTCAGGACAGGGTTGGTACGAGCAGTACTTC
V: TRBV5-6; size: once; J: TRBJ2-3; D: NA; CDR3: CASSLSKSTQYF; DNA: TGTGCCAGCAGCTTGAGCAAATCTACGCAGTATTTT
V: TRBV30; size: once; J: TRBJ1-6; D: NA; CDR3: CAWSNYGQWAYNSPLHF; DNA: TGTGCCTGGAGCAACTACGGACAGTGGGCATATAATTCACCCCTCCACTTT
V: TRBV14; size: NA; J: TRBJ1-2; D: NA; CDR3: CASSQGQGWYYGYTF; DNA: TGTGCCAGCAGCCAAGGGCAGGGTTGGTACTATGGCTACACCTTC
V: TRBV5-1; size: NA; J: TRBJ1-3; D: NA; CDR3: CASSSSIEPGNTIYF; DNA: TGCGCCAGCAGCTCCTCAATAGAGCCTGGAAACACCATATATTTT
V: TRBV19; size: NA; J: TRBJ1-1; D: NA; CDR3: CASSIDKNTEAFF; DNA: TGTGCCAGTAGTATAGACAAGAACACTGAAGCTTTCTTT
V: TRBV10-2; size: NA; J: TRBJ1-1; D: NA; CDR3: CASNTKTGNTEAFF; DNA: TGCGCCAGCAACACAAAAACAGGGAACACTGAAGCTTTCTTT
V: TRBV7-2; size: NA; J: TRBJ1-1; D: NA; CDR3: CASSLYRGGTTEAFF; DNA: TGTGCCAGCAGCTTATATAGGGGAGGGACCACTGAAGCTTTCTTT
V: TRBV19; size: NA; J: TRBJ2-7; D: NA; CDR3: CASSPGLTYEQYF; DNA: TGTGCCAGTAGCCCAGGGCTCACCTACGAGCAGTACTTC
V: TRBV2; size: NA; J: TRBJ2-2; D: TRBD1; CDR3: CASSPRDRGAGELFF; DNA: TGTGCCAGCAGCCCCCGGGACAGAGGGGCCGGGGAGCTGTTTTTT
V: TRBV19; size: once; J: TRBJ1-1; D: NA; CDR3: CASSATLRTEAFF; DNA: TGTGCCAGTAGTGCGACTCTAAGGACTGAAGCTTTCTTT
V: TRBV24-1; size: NA; J: TRBJ2-5; D: TRBD1; CDR3: CATSDSGTGGEETQYF; DNA: TGTGCCACCAGTGATTCCGGGACAGGGGGGGAAGAGACCCAGTACTTC
V: TRBV3-1/TRBV3-2; size: NA; J: TRBJ2-7; D: NA; CDR3: CASSPTTAPYEQYF; DNA: TGTGCCAGCAGCCCGACGACAGCTCCCTACGAGCAGTACTTC
V: TRBV6-5; size: NA; J: TRBJ2-5; D: TRBD2; CDR3: CATTLPGLAQETQYF; DNA: TGTGCCACCACACTACCGGGACTAGCCCAAGAGACCCAGTACTTC
V: TRBV9; size: NA; J: TRBJ2-2; D: TRBD2; CDR3: CASSVEGWASGNTGELFF; DNA: TGTGCCAGCAGCGTAGAGGGTTGGGCTAGCGGAAACACCGGGGAGCTGTTTTTT
V: TRBV18; size: once; J: TRBJ1-6; D: TRBD1; CDR3: CASSPPLRDSSSPLHF; DNA: TGTGCCAGCTCACCACCGCTCCGGGACAGTAGTTCACCCCTCCACTTT